This T cell receptor (beta chain) was recovered during a study of graft-versus-host responses after intestinal transplantation. On the study more broadly: Recipients had multivisceral, liver-intestinal, or isolated intestinal transplants. The whole recipient group had anti-thymocyte globulin induction followed by tacrolimus and steroids for roughly three years.

Germline CDR1 is SQVTM and CDR2 is ANQGSEA. The trim removed 0 bases at V and 4 bases at J, leaving 7 bases unmatched. CDR3 size: 16 residues. Overall study results and limits: Early after transplant, HvG declines were associated with peak levels of circulating GvH clones. High graft-versus-host to host-versus-graft T cell clonal ratios marked allografts of patients with graft-donor macrochimerism.

The table came from immunoSEQ multiplex PCR; TCRdb's copy has only in-frame clones and leaves some out. The sample records about 120,000 clones, 85% to 95% being singletons. As to this clone: Its antigen is undetermined.

Sequencing was performed on unstimulated CD8+ T cells sorted from spleen or lymph node cells, taken before intestinal transplant. The chain uses TRBV29-1 and TRBJ2-1; 9 nucleotides match TRBD2. The receptor's source is a human donor who received an intestinal transplant. CDR3 nucleotide sequence: TGCAGCGTTGAAGATTCGCGCGGGAGGGGATACAATGAGCAGTTCTTC. It specifies CSVEDSRGRGYNEQFF.